Here is one T cell receptor beta chain with its context. The CDR3 covers 13 residues. V lost 6 bases and J 6 bases, leaving 13 bases between the germline ends. CDR1 SGHTA and CDR2 FQGTGA come from the germline V gene. TCRdb itself ran the 5' RACE reads through MiXCR, one entry per CDR3 protein. The sample yields about 220,000 distinct CDR3 sequences, 6.5% to 7.5% seen once. The sample belongs to a study of T cells after yellow fever vaccination. The material was CD4+ T cells sorted from PBMCs, obtained on the day of the yellow fever booster vaccination. The receptor was isolated from a man aged 25-45 years who received the YFV17D yellow fever vaccine. The rearrangement joins TRBV7-3 to TRBJ2-3; the D gene is possibly TRBD1 (5 bases). The CDR3: CASSYQGLDTQYF. As DNA, the CDR3 is TGTGCCAGCAGTTACCAGGGTCTTGATACGCAGTATTTT.